These T cell receptor beta chains were read from a single sample in a study of T cell repertoires in cytomegalovirus infection. TCRdb processed the reads anew with MiXCR; each CDR3 protein has one entry. The sample holds 200,000 to 300,000 distinct CDR3 sequences, about 13% seen once. Input material: PBMCs. The origin of the receptors is a human donor in good health (CMV status not recorded). Some clones in this sample may be carry-over from other donors' samples. CDR3s include the opening cysteine and the closing phenylalanine or tryptophan. Each record gives: D gene, V gene, J gene, clone size, CDR3 DNA, CDR3 protein. The D gene is left open where the match is weak. Expanded clones are given a class, and other clones once, few, many or no size at all.

TRBD1	TRBV6-1	TRBJ2-7	many	TGTGCCAGCAGTTCGGACAGGGGGGGTAAGCAGTACTTC	CASSSDRGGKQYF
-	TRBV7-9	TRBJ2-1	many	TGTGCCAGCAGCCGTGGGACCCTCGAGTACAATGAGCAGTTCTTC	CASSRGTLEYNEQFF
TRBD2	TRBV7-3	TRBJ2-3	many	TGTGCCAGCAGCTTAAATCCGCCTAGCGGGACTGAAGATACGCAGTATTTT	CASSLNPPSGTEDTQYF
-	TRBV12-3/TRBV12-4	TRBJ1-2	many	TGTGCCAGCAGTTTGAAGGGGGGCCAGGCCTATGGCTACACCTTC	CASSLKGGQAYGYTF
-	TRBV11-2	TRBJ2-7	-	TGTGCCAGCAGCCCCTCCCCGGCCTACGAGCAGTACTTC	CASSPSPAYEQYF
TRBD1	TRBV7-2	TRBJ1-4	many	TGTGCCAGCAGACGGACAGGGGTGTCCCTGCCCGAAAAACTGTTTTTT	CASRRTGVSLPEKLFF
-	TRBV20-1	TRBJ1-4	-	TGCAGTGCTAGAGATCAAGAATCTTTT	CSARDQESF
TRBD1	TRBV6-1	TRBJ1-5	-	TGTGCCAGCAGAACCGGGACAGGAGGTAGCAATCAGCCCCAGCATTTT	CASRTGTGGSNQPQHF
TRBD2	TRBV28	TRBJ2-3	many	TGTGCCAGCAGTTTAAGGCTAGCGGGACTCACAGATACGCAGTATTTT	CASSLRLAGLTDTQYF
-	TRBV7-8	TRBJ1-5	many	TGTGCCAGCAGCGCCCGGGGTAGTGGCAATCAGCCCCAGCATTTT	CASSARGSGNQPQHF
TRBD2	TRBV6-4	TRBJ2-1	few	TGTGCCAGCATCCCACGTGGGCGGGGGACTAGCTCCTACAATGAGCAGTTCTTC	CASIPRGRGTSSYNEQFF
-	TRBV7-2	TRBJ1-6	many	TGTGCCAGCAGCGCCGGACAGTGGAGCTCCTATAATTCACCCCTCCACTTT	CASSAGQWSSYNSPLHF
TRBD1	TRBV4-2	TRBJ1-2	few	TGTGCCAGCAGCCAACAAACAGGGGTCGACGATGGCTACACCTTC	CASSQQTGVDDGYTF
-	TRBV29-1	TRBJ1-2	-	TGCAGCGACAAAGGGCCAAGAGATGGCTACACCTTC	CSDKGPRDGYTF
TRBD2	TRBV29-1	TRBJ2-2	-	TGCAGCGTTGATGGACTAGCGGGGGACAACACCGGGGAGCTGTTTTTT	CSVDGLAGDNTGELFF
-	TRBV20-1	TRBJ1-5	few	TGCAGTGCTAGGGAGACGCGGAAGGGGGTTAATCAGCCCCAGCATTTT	CSARETRKGVNQPQHF
-	TRBV4-2	TRBJ2-3	many	TGTGCCAGCAGCCAAGACAGGGGCGGGAGCACAGATACGCAGTATTTT	CASSQDRGGSTDTQYF
TRBD2	TRBV20-1	TRBJ2-1	-	TGCAGTGCTCTAGCGGGCAGTAGGAGCTCCTACAATGAGCAGTTCTTC	CSALAGSRSSYNEQFF
-	TRBV20-1	TRBJ2-5	-	TGCAGTGCTATCCGCGGTCGAGAGACCCAGTACTTC	CSAIRGRETQYF
TRBD2	TRBV5-4	TRBJ2-2	few	TGTGCCAGCAGCCTCAGCGGGGGGTTCACCGGGGAGCTGTTTTTT	CASSLSGGFTGELFF
-	TRBV2	TRBJ2-7	many	TGTGCCAGCGTCGGGGCGTTCTACGAGCAGTACTTC	CASVGAFYEQYF
TRBD1	TRBV18	TRBJ1-2	many	TGTGCCAGCTCACCGGGGACAGAACATGGCTACACCTTC	CASSPGTEHGYTF
-	TRBV5-1	TRBJ1-1	-	TGCGCCAGCAGCTTGGGGGATATTATTGGCCGCAATACTTTGAACACTGAGGCTTTCTTT	CASSLGDIIGRNTLNTEAFF
-	TRBV7-9	TRBJ2-7	many	TGTGCCAGCAGCCGCCCAGGCGAAGTCTACGAGCAGTACTTC	CASSRPGEVYEQYF
TRBD1	TRBV7-9	TRBJ1-1	many	TGTGCCAGCAGCCCTCACCTGACAGGGGACACTGAAGCTTTCTTT	CASSPHLTGDTEAFF
-	TRBV20-1	TRBJ2-3	-	TGCAGTGCTAACACGGGACCCACAGATACGCAGTATTTT	CSANTGPTDTQYF
-	TRBV12-5	TRBJ2-5	few	TGTGCTAGTGGTTCAAAGGGACACTCGAGGGAGGAGACCCAGTACTTC	CASGSKGHSREETQYF
-	TRBV10-3	TRBJ1-1	-	TGTGCCATCAGTGAGTCGCAACCTTGGGGGGGAATGAACACTGAAGCTTTCTTT	CAISESQPWGGMNTEAFF
TRBD1	TRBV29-1	TRBJ1-2	-	TGCAGCGTTCAGCAGGGGGCGTTGGGCTACACCTTC	CSVQQGALGYTF
-	TRBV7-8	TRBJ2-7	many	TGTGCCAGCAGCTTGGCCGGGACGATGGGGCACGAGCAGTACTTC	CASSLAGTMGHEQYF
-	TRBV4-3	TRBJ1-1	few	TGCGCCAGCAGCCAAGACCCGGGTTTGAGGGCTTTCTTT	CASSQDPGLRAFF
TRBD2	TRBV3-1	TRBJ2-1	-	TGTGCCAGCAGCCAAAAGGTAGCGGGAGATGAGCAGTTCTTC	CASSQKVAGDEQFF
-	TRBV18	TRBJ2-2	few	TGTGCCAGCTCACCGGAGGAATTTTACAGGACCGGGGAGCTGTTTTTT	CASSPEEFYRTGELFF
-	TRBV6-5	TRBJ1-1	many	TGTGCCACAAGAGGATTAACTGAAGCTTTCTTT	CATRGLTEAFF
-	TRBV7-2	TRBJ2-3	-	TGTGCCAGCAGCACCCTAAGCGACTACACAGATACGCAGTATTTT	CASSTLSDYTDTQYF
-	TRBV28	TRBJ2-1	-	TGTGCCACCCGAACGGGGAAAACCTACAATGAGCAGTTCTTC	CATRTGKTYNEQFF
-	TRBV28	TRBJ2-6	many	TGTGCCAGCAGTTTATCCGGCGCCAGCTCTGGGGCCAACGTCCTGACTTTC	CASSLSGASSGANVLTF
-	TRBV7-3	TRBJ1-1	many	TGTGCCAGCAGCTGGGATGGGGCTCGGACTGAAGCTTTCTTT	CASSWDGARTEAFF
TRBD2	TRBV5-6	TRBJ2-1	few	TGTGCCAGCAGCCCCGACCGAAGGACTAGCGGGAGGGCCACAAATGAGCAGTTCTTC	CASSPDRRTSGRATNEQFF
-	TRBV6-6	TRBJ2-3	few	TGTGCCAGCAGTTATCCCCCCGGGACTTACCTTAGCACAGATACGCAGTATTTT	CASSYPPGTYLSTDTQYF
-	TRBV20-1	TRBJ1-1	few	TGCAGCGGGAGTGCAGGGGCCACTGAAGCTTTCTTT	CSGSAGATEAFF
TRBD1	TRBV19	TRBJ1-1	few	TGTGCCAGTAGCCTTTACAGGGGACCTGCTTTCTTT	CASSLYRGPAFF
TRBD2	TRBV12-3/TRBV12-4	TRBJ2-7	many	TGTGCCAGCAGCTCTACGATTACTAGCGGGTTCTCCTACGAGCAGTACTTC	CASSSTITSGFSYEQYF
TRBD1	TRBV7-2	TRBJ2-7	many	TGTGCCAGCAGCTTAGGGGGGACAGGCTACGAGCAGTACTTC	CASSLGGTGYEQYF
TRBD2	TRBV5-4	TRBJ2-7	-	TGTGCCAGCAGCTTGGGACTAGCGGGAGGGCCCTACGAGCAGTACTTC	CASSLGLAGGPYEQYF
-	TRBV5-1	TRBJ2-1	few	TGCGCCAGCAGGCTCGACAGGATATACAATGAGCAGTTCTTC	CASRLDRIYNEQFF
-	TRBV7-9	TRBJ1-2	many	TGTGCCAGCAGCTTAGCGCGGGCGGACTATGGCTACACCTTC	CASSLARADYGYTF
-	TRBV6-6	TRBJ2-3	few	TGTGCCAGCAGTATGTTCCTTTCAGATACGCAGTATTTT	CASSMFLSDTQYF
-	TRBV7-3	TRBJ2-3	few	TGTGCCAGCAGCTTAGGACCCCGCGCAGATACGCAGTATTTT	CASSLGPRADTQYF
-	TRBV7-9	TRBJ1-2	-	TGTGCCAGCAGCATTATGGCAGGGGACGGCTACACCTTC	CASSIMAGDGYTF
-	TRBV6-2/TRBV6-3	TRBJ1-2	many	TGTGCCAGCAAGGCGGCGGACAACTATGGCTACACCTTC	CASKAADNYGYTF
-	TRBV28	TRBJ2-3	few	TGTGCCAGCACAGACGGCGGGAATACAGATACGCAGTATTTT	CASTDGGNTDTQYF
TRBD1	TRBV6-6	TRBJ1-2	-	TGTGACAGCAGTTACATGGGACAGGGTCTCTACGGCTACACCTTC	CDSSYMGQGLYGYTF
TRBD1	TRBV9	TRBJ2-7	many	TGTGCCAGCAGCGTAGGACAGGGGGCCCACGAGCAGTACTTC	CASSVGQGAHEQYF
-	TRBV18	TRBJ1-1	many	TGTGCCAGCTCATACTCCTGGGGGAGAACTGAAGCTTTCTTT	CASSYSWGRTEAFF
-	TRBV7-6	TRBJ2-3	many	TGTGCCAGCAGCTATGGATCAGATACGCAGTATTTT	CASSYGSDTQYF
-	TRBV24-1	TRBJ1-5	few	TGTGCCACCAGTGAGTCGCTAGCTCAGCCCCAGCATTTT	CATSESLAQPQHF
TRBD2	TRBV6-2/TRBV6-3	TRBJ2-1	-	TGTGCCAGCATTAAAGCGGGATCCTACAATGAGCAGTTCTTC	CASIKAGSYNEQFF
-	TRBV7-9	TRBJ1-4	many	TGTGCCAGCAGCTCGACAGGCCGCGATGAAAAACTGTTTTTT	CASSSTGRDEKLFF